This entry lists 27 T cell receptor beta chains sequenced from one sample in a study of T cell changes during pregnancy in multiple sclerosis. Sequenced by immunoSEQ multiplex PCR; TCRdb stores in-frame clones only, minus some. The data show 45,000 or so clones, 88% seen once. The sequencing used CD8+ T cells from peripheral blood mononuclear cells, collected after pregnancy. Receptors originate from a female donor in good health, enrolled as a control in a pregnancy study.

J is TRBJ2-5 and V is TRBV11-2, with TRBD1 identical over 10 bases. The CDR3 runs 16 residues. Germline CDR1 reads SGHAT; CDR2 reads FQNNGV. V was pared by 5 bases and J by 3 bases, with 9 bases of the junction left unmatched. The CDR3 sequence: CASSHLSGQGEETQYF. CDR3 DNA: TGTGCCAGCAGCCACCTAAGCGGACAGGGGGAAGAGACCCAGTACTTC. The complete variable domain, with remaining parts taken from reference TRBV11-2 and TRBJ2-5, reads EAGVAQSPRYKIIEKRQSVAFWCNPISGHATLYWYQQILGQGPKLLIQFQNNGVVDDSQLPKDRFSAERLKGVDSTLKIQPAKLEDSAVYLCASSHLSGQGEETQYFGPGTRLLVL.

The chain combines TRBV6-1 with TRBJ1-5; D unresolved. Germline values: CDR1 MNHNS, CDR2 SASEGT. This CDR3 comprises 15 residues. Trimming pared 2 bases from V and 5 bases from J, leaving 13 bases between. CDR3 amino acids: CASSEPEASDQPQHF. In nucleotides, the CDR3 is TGTGCCAGCAGTGAACCCGAGGCCTCGGATCAGCCCCAGCATTTT.

The CDR3 region is CASSPGQGETEAFF. Here the CDR3 DNA reads TGTGCCAGCAGCCCGGGACAGGGAGAAACTGAAGCTTTCTTT. V gene TRBV5-4 combines with J gene TRBJ1-1; 9 bases are a match to TRBD1. Trimming at V came to 4 bases and at J to 5 bases, leaving 6 bases not matched to a gene. Per the germline V gene, CDR1 is SGHNT and CDR2 is YYREEE (reference sequence). The CDR3 extends over 14 amino acids.

The chain couples TRBV7-9 to TRBJ2-2; the match to TRBD1 covers 11 bases. V dropped 3 bases and J dropped 4; count of bases not matched to a gene: 1. This CDR3 is 15 amino acids long. The germline V gene has CDR1 SEHNR and CDR2 FQNEAQ (reference sequence). The CDR3 here is CASSFGTGGTGELFF. CDR3 sequence (DNA): TGTGCCAGCAGCTTTGGGACAGGGGGCACCGGGGAGCTGTTTTTT.

The rearrangement joins TRBV6-5 to TRBJ1-5; the D gene is possibly TRBD1 (5 bases). The germline V gene has CDR1 MNHEY and CDR2 SVGAGI. V lost 4 bases and J 5 bases, leaving 15 bases between the germline ends. This CDR3 is 15 amino acids long. The CDR3 nucleotides are TGTGCCAGCAGTTCCCTCGCAGGGACTCATCAGCCCCAGCATTTT. Protein: CASSSLAGTHQPQHF.

This clone was picked up a small number of times. The V gene is TRBV5-6, the J gene TRBJ1-1; D possibly corresponds to TRBD1 (6 bases). Germline CDR1 is SGHDT and CDR2 is YYEEEE. V was shortened by 3 bases and J by 5 bases, with 11 bases between the two germline ends. The CDR3 length is 13 residues. CDR3 DNA: TGTGCCAGCAGCTGGGTTAGGGGGACTGAAGCTTTCTTT. Its protein product is CASSWVRGTEAFF.

This clone was found many times. The same CDR3 also results from other DNA sequences found in this sample. As DNA, the CDR3 is TGTGCCAGCAGCGCCAGCGGGGGGGCCGGGAATGAGCAGTTCTTC. Translation: CASSASGGAGNEQFF. The genes are TRBV9 and TRBJ2-1; 10 nucleotides match TRBD2. Germline values: CDR1 SGDLS, CDR2 YYNGEE. The CDR3 totals 15 residues. V was clipped by 3 bases and J by 7 bases; unmatched bases: 7. Based on the CDR3 plus reference TRBV9 and TRBJ2-1, the full variable domain is DSGVTQTPKHLITATGQRVTLRCSPRSGDLSVYWYQQSLDQGLQFLIQYYNGEERAKGNILERFSAQQFPDLHSELNLSSLELGDSALYFCASSASGGAGNEQFFGPGTRLTVL.

The rearrangement joins TRBV10-3 to TRBJ2-1; 8 bases map to TRBD2. J gave up 4 bases and V 4 bases, and 9 bases lay outside the gene matches. From germline, CDR1 is ENHRY and CDR2 SYGVKD. This CDR3 spans 16 amino acids. CDR3 in amino acids: CAISGSGGDYYNEQFF. DNA of the CDR3: TGTGCCATCAGTGGTTCGGGAGGGGACTATTACAATGAGCAGTTCTTC.

The chain is built from TRBV6-6 and TRBJ1-2; D not certain. CDR3 length: 12 amino acids. Germline CDR1 MNHNY, CDR2 SVGAGI (reference sequence). V gave up 10 bases and J gave up 6 bases, with 15 bases separating them. The CDR3 reads CATQTGRDGYTF. The CDR3 DNA reads as TGTGCCACCCAGACCGGGAGGGATGGCTACACCTTC.

V and J are TRBV11-2 and TRBJ2-3, with D possibly matching TRBD2 (6 bases). The CDR3 loop spans 17 amino acids. Trimming pared 4 bases from V and 4 bases from J, leaving 21 bases between. The germline CDR1 and CDR2 sequences are SGHAT and FQNNGV. The CDR3 DNA reads as TGTGCCAGCAGCTCTACTTTCGCGGGGTTAGGCGCAGATACGCAGTATTTT. Translating gives CASSSTFAGLGADTQYF.

This chain uses TRBV7-3 with TRBJ2-1; D not resolved. The V end lost 9 bases, the J end lost 0 bases, and 18 bases lay between the germline ends. The CDR3 contains 16 residues. The germline CDR1 and CDR2 sequences are SGHTA and FQGTGA. The CDR3, as DNA: TGTGCCAGAATCTGTAGCTGCTGGTGCTCCTACAATGAGCAGTTCTTC. Translated: CARICSCWCSYNEQFF.

This clone was seen only a few times. This rearrangement joins TRBV4-3 to TRBJ2-2, with D possibly being TRBD2 (7 bases). Germline CDR1 is LGHNA and CDR2 is YSLEER. The CDR3 contains 16 residues. Trimming left V 0 bases short and J 9 bases short, with 17 bases between. CDR3 DNA: TGCGCCAGCAGCCAAGAGCCCCCCGGGGGGCAATGGGAGCTGTTTTTT. It yields the protein CASSQEPPGGQWELFF.

This sequence joins TRBV9 and TRBJ2-1; 12 bases match TRBD2. The V segment lost 6 bases and the J segment 6 bases; nucleotides outside the gene matches: 4. CDR1 is SGDLS and CDR2 is YYNGEE in the germline V gene. The CDR3 is 14 amino acids. The chain's CDR3 is CASTSGGAGNEQFF. The CDR3 nucleotides read TGTGCCAGCACTAGCGGGGGGGCGGGCAATGAGCAGTTCTTC.

This clone was found once. The chain recombines TRBV6-1 with TRBJ2-2, with a possible D match to TRBD1 (6 bases). The CDR3 loop spans 14 amino acids. Trimming took 8 bases from V and 2 from J, leaving 12 bases between them. The V gene's germline CDR1 is MNHNS and CDR2 SASEGT. CDR3 nucleotide sequence: TGTGCCAGCCCGGGACAAAGCAACACCGGGGAGCTGTTTTTT. It encodes CASPGQSNTGELFF.

In nucleotides, the CDR3 is TGTGCCAGCAGCGCAGGGGGGACAGGTCGGGAAAAACTGTTTTTT. The encoded protein is CASSAGGTGREKLFF. The gene calls are TRBV9 and TRBJ1-4; TRBD1 matches at 8 bases. The CDR3 runs to 15 residues. Germline CDR1 reads SGDLS; CDR2 reads YYNGEE. J was trimmed by 8 bases and V by 3 bases; bases with no gene match: 9. The complete variable domain, with remaining parts taken from reference TRBV9 and TRBJ1-4, reads DSGVTQTPKHLITATGQRVTLRCSPRSGDLSVYWYQQSLDQGLQFLIQYYNGEERAKGNILERFSAQQFPDLHSELNLSSLELGDSALYFCASSAGGTGREKLFFGSGTQLSVL.

CDR3 region: CASSQDLDRGISQPQHF. In DNA form, the CDR3 reads TGCGCCAGCAGCCAAGATTTAGACAGGGGGATCAGTCAGCCCCAGCATTTT. The V gene is TRBV4-3, the J gene TRBJ1-5; 9 nucleotides line up with TRBD1. The junction had 9 bases not matched to a gene; V was cut back by 0 bases and J by 6 bases. The V gene's germline CDR1 is LGHNA and CDR2 YSLEER. CDR3 length equals 17 residues.

The V and J genes are TRBV7-9 and TRBJ2-3; D is uncertain. This CDR3 is 16 amino acids long. V was shortened by 1 base and J by 2 bases, with 13 bases between the two germline ends. Germline V gene data show CDR1 as SEHNR and CDR2 as FQNEAQ (reference sequence). CDR3 amino acids: CASSLGALKPTDTQYF. Written as DNA, the CDR3 is TGTGCCAGCAGCTTAGGGGCGCTCAAGCCCACAGATACGCAGTATTTT.

The chain couples TRBV28 to TRBJ2-7, with TRBD1 identical over 7 bases. CDR3 length equals 14 residues. V dropped 4 bases and J dropped 5; count of bases not matched to a gene: 8. Germline assignment: CDR1 MDHEN and CDR2 SYDVKM. The chain's CDR3 is CASSSRDSFNEQYF. DNA for the CDR3: TGTGCCAGCAGTTCTCGGGACAGCTTCAACGAGCAGTACTTC. Combining the CDR3 with reference TRBV28 and TRBJ2-7 gives the whole variable domain DVKVTQSSRYLVKRTGEKVFLECVQDMDHENMFWYRQDPGLGLRLIYFSYDVKMKEKGDIPEGYSVSREKKERFSLILESASTNQTSMYLCASSSRDSFNEQYFGPGTRLTVT.

Here the CDR3 DNA reads TGTGCCAGCAGCATTACCGGGACAGGGGGCTATAATTCACCCCTCCACTTT. It yields the protein CASSITGTGGYNSPLHF. The chain combines TRBV7-8 with TRBJ1-6, with 11 bases lining up with TRBD1. CDR3 size: 17 residues. Trimming removed 5 bases from V and 3 bases from J; junction bases left unmatched: 6. Germline CDR1 is SGHVS and CDR2 is FQNEAQ.

J is TRBJ2-5 and V is TRBV6-1; the match to TRBD1 covers 8 bases. V shed 2 bases, J shed 3 bases, and the junction held 8 bases outside the gene matches. Germline assignment: CDR1 MNHNS and CDR2 SASEGT. CDR3 length equals 16 residues. The CDR3 region has the DNA TGTGCCAGCAGTGAATATGGCAGGGGGCGTAAAGAGACCCAGTACTTC. It translates to CASSEYGRGRKETQYF.

V and J are TRBV10-3 and TRBJ1-1; no firm D call. Deletions cut 6 bases from V and 8 bases from J, with 10 bases between. Germline V gene sequence: CDR1 ENHRY, CDR2 SYGVKD. There are 11 residues in the CDR3. Written as DNA, the CDR3 is TGTGCCATCAGGGGAGGGAACGAAGCTTTCTTT. Its translation: CAIRGGNEAFF.

This chain links TRBV7-2 with TRBJ2-7; a possible D gene is TRBD1 (5 bases). The CDR3 is 17 amino acids. Germline assignment: CDR1 SGHTA and CDR2 FQGNSA. V was pared by 3 bases and J by 2 bases, with 20 bases between. The DNA for the CDR3 is TGTGCCAGCAGCTTCACAACTTGGACGGACAAACCCTACGAGCAGTACTTC. Its protein is CASSFTTWTDKPYEQYF.

The V and J genes are TRBV2 and TRBJ2-3, with TRBD1 matching 10 bases. Germline values: CDR1 SNHLY, CDR2 FYNNEI. J was trimmed by 10 bases and V by 4 bases; bases with no gene match: 11. There are 15 residues in the CDR3. The CDR3 sequence is CASSGGQGWLDPQYF. The DNA for the CDR3 is TGTGCCAGCAGTGGGGGACAGGGGTGGTTGGATCCGCAGTATTTT.

This chain joins TRBV7-3 and TRBJ2-2; no firm D call. CDR3 length: 13 amino acids. The V and J ends lost 3 bases and 4 bases respectively, with 6 bases between them. Germline V gives CDR1 SGHTA, CDR2 FQGTGA. CDR3 nucleotides: TGTGCCAGCAGCTTTATATCCACCGGGGAGCTGTTTTTT. Translation: CASSFISTGELFF.

This clone appeared once. The J gene is TRBJ1-2, the V gene TRBV5-6, with 8 bases matching TRBD1. Per the germline V gene, CDR1 is SGHDT and CDR2 is YYEEEE. After removal of 9 bases from V and 2 bases from J, the junction contained 21 bases not matched to a gene. This CDR3 has 18 residues. CDR3 sequence (DNA): TGTGCCACCATGCCTGCTTGGACAGGGAGTGCTGGCAACTATGGCTACACCTTC. Amino acid sequence: CATMPAWTGSAGNYGYTF.

The chain links TRBV5-1 to TRBJ2-7; D gene ambiguous. V shed 0 bases and J shed 4 bases, with 11 bases lying between them. This CDR3 has 14 amino acids. Per the germline V gene, CDR1 is SGHRS and CDR2 is YFSETQ. CDR3 in DNA: TGCGCCAGCAGCTTGGTTGGGTTCGGGTACGAGCAGTACTTC. Its translation: CASSLVGFGYEQYF.

The chain couples TRBV4-3 to TRBJ1-1; TRBD1 matches 12 bases. The trim removed 4 bases at V and 3 bases at J, leaving 3 bases unmatched. The germline gives CDR1 LGHNA, CDR2 YSLEER. CDR3 length: 15 amino acids. CDR3 DNA: TGCGCCAGCAGCCGGGACAGGGGGCAGGACACTGAAGCTTTCTTT. Translation gives CASSRDRGQDTEAFF.